The clone carrying this TCR beta chain has at least ten counts. Antigen unknown. A read error is possible here, since a much larger clone lies one base away. This sample was included in a study of CD8+CD57+ T cells in acquired aplastic anemia. Both TCR beta VDJ combination and CDR3 sequence profiling were carried out. Genomic DNA was the template for this profiling. TCRdb redid the calling of the reads with MiXCR, one entry per CDR3 protein. The sample holds approximately 70,000 distinct CDR3 sequences, about 56% seen once. Study conclusions and caveats: Between patients and controls, about 30 CD8+ CDR3 sequences were found in common.

The CDR3 has 11 amino acids. CDR1 is WSHSY and CDR2 is SAAADI in the germline V gene. Sequencing was carried out using sorted CD4+, CD8+, or CD8+CD57+ T cells (not recorded which) from PBMCs. The clonotype comes from a human donor in good health, serving as a control. The V call is TRBV10-2, the J call TRBJ2-3, with D tentatively TRBD1 (5 bases). CDR3 loop: CASTRADTQCF. For the CDR3, the DNA is TGCGCCAGCACCAGGGCGGATACGCAGTGTTTT.